Listed here are 6 T cell receptor beta chains from one sample, sequenced in a study of T cells in tuberculosis. The repertoire was sequenced with immunoSEQ multiplex PCR; TCRdb's copy has only in-frame clones and lacks some. The sample lists 20,000 to 25,000 clones; 97% were seen once. What was sequenced was PBMCs. All receptors come from a donor aged 10-30 years with latent tuberculosis or without tuberculosis infection.

The rearrangement links TRBV9 to TRBJ2-7, with 10 bases lining up with TRBD1. The trim removed 0 bases at V and 4 bases at J, leaving 4 bases unmatched. The germline V gene has CDR1 SGDLS and CDR2 YYNGEE. The CDR3 spans 15 residues. CDR3 nucleotides: TGTGCCAGCAGCGTAGGCGGACAGGGGGGGTACGAGCAGTACTTC. Its translation: CASSVGGQGGYEQYF.

V and J are TRBV9 and TRBJ2-7; weak D call: TRBD1 (5 bases). Germline V gene lookup returns CDR1 SGDLS and CDR2 YYNGEE. CDR3 length: 15 residues. The V gene lost 0 bases and the J gene lost 3 bases, with 13 bases spanning the gap. CDR3 nucleotides: TGTGCCAGCAGCGTAGAAGGCCAGGGTATCTACGAGCAGTACTTC. This codes for CASSVEGQGIYEQYF. Full variable domain (outside the CDR3, taken from reference TRBV9 and TRBJ2-7): DSGVTQTPKHLITATGQRVTLRCSPRSGDLSVYWYQQSLDQGLQFLIQYYNGEERAKGNILERFSAQQFPDLHSELNLSSLELGDSALYFCASSVEGQGIYEQYFGPGTRLTVT.

V usage is TRBV19 and J usage is TRBJ1-2; the match to TRBD1 covers 7 bases. Germline V gene sequence: CDR1 LNHDA, CDR2 SQIVND (reference sequence). The CDR3 extends over 12 amino acids. This chain's CDR3 is CACGQDVYGYTF. The CDR3 DNA is TGTGCTTGTGGACAGGACGTTTATGGCTACACCTTC.

The V gene is TRBV19, the J gene TRBJ2-7; 7 bases map to TRBD2. In germline, CDR1 is LNHDA, CDR2 SQIVND (reference sequence). Trimming took 2 bases from V and 4 from J; bases not matched to a gene: 5. This CDR3 region has 14 residues. The CDR3 DNA reads TGTGCCAGTAGTATAAGGGAGGGCGCATACGAGCAGTACTTC. This translates into CASSIREGAYEQYF. Using reference TRBV19 and TRBJ2-7 for the parts outside the CDR3, the full variable domain is DGGITQSPKYLFRKEGQNVTLSCEQNLNHDAMYWYRQDPGQGLRLIYYSQIVNDFQKGDIAEGYSVSREKKESFPLTVTSAQKNPTAFYLCASSIREGAYEQYFGPGTRLTVT.

This sequence joins TRBV11-3 and TRBJ2-3; D is undetermined. From germline, CDR1 is SGHNT and CDR2 YENEEA. The CDR3 covers 12 residues. With 2 bases removed from V and 4 bases from J, the gap between germline ends came to 4 bases. The CDR3 loop reads CASSLIADTQYF. For the CDR3, the DNA is TGTGCCAGCAGCTTAATCGCAGATACGCAGTATTTT. Drawing the rest from reference TRBV11-3 and TRBJ2-3, the complete variable domain is EAGVVQSPRYKIIEKKQPVAFWCNPISGHNTLYWYLQNLGQGPELLIRYENEEAVDDSQLPKDRFSAERLKGVDSTLKIQPAELGDSAVYLCASSLIADTQYFGPGTRLTVL.

The V gene is TRBV11-2, the J gene TRBJ2-7, with a tentative D call TRBD2 (6 bases). In germline, CDR1 is SGHAT, CDR2 FQNNGV. The CDR3 extends over 19 amino acids. With 2 bases removed from V and 2 bases from J, the gap between germline ends came to 25 bases. The CDR3 spells CASSLLGGIRSRVAYEQYF. As DNA, the CDR3 is TGTGCCAGCAGCTTATTAGGCGGGATACGGTCAAGAGTGGCCTACGAGCAGTACTTC.